The sequence of this T cell receptor beta chain was determined in a study of T cell responses to AZD1222 COVID-19 vaccine. On this clone: Its cognate antigen is unknown.

With 6 bases removed from V and 7 bases from J, the gap between germline ends came to 12 bases. Germline lookup yields CDR1 KGHSH and CDR2 LQKENI. The CDR3 contains 12 residues. Some clones are missing from TCRdb's copy, which holds only in-frame ones; the method was immunoSEQ multiplex PCR. The data show 57,000 or so clones, 85% to 90% seen once. General observations from the study: There were mostly white British donors and more females than males, and clonal diversity was possibly underestimated. At baseline, just 6 or 7 AZD1222 recipients tested seropositive. The span of vaccine-associated CD4 TCRs extended across spike, with dominance at 160-218 and 743-854. Researchers took repertoire samples only after the peak T cell response had come.

The rearrangement links TRBV18 to TRBJ1-2; D gene ambiguous. This material consisted of peripheral blood, taken on day 0 of MenACWY control vaccination. This sequence originates from an adult in good health. The CDR3 loop is CASSPMTAGYTF. For the CDR3, the DNA is TGTGCCAGCTCCCCGATGACGGCTGGCTACACCTTC. The full variable domain, rest sourced from reference TRBV18 and TRBJ1-2, is NAGVMQNPRHLVRRRGQEARLRCSPMKGHSHVYWYRQLPEEGLKFMVYLQKENIIDESGMPKERFSAEFPKEGPSILRIQQVVRGDSAAYFCASSPMTAGYTFGSGTRLTVV.